Listed below are T cell receptor beta chains from one sample, sequenced in a study of T cell repertoires in ileal Crohn's disease. The table came from immunoSEQ multiplex PCR; TCRdb's copy has only in-frame clones and leaves some out. The sample holds roughly 18,000 clones; roughly 85% are singletons and the top ten take about a tenth. The sequenced material came from ileal tissue. The receptor set was obtained from an adult with Crohn's disease. The conserved cysteine and the conserved F or W are not part of the CDR3 here. Part of the rows lack a size; the others show once, few, many or a class for expanded clones.

clone_size: NA
v_call: TRBV5-6
j_call: TRBJ2-7
cdr3_aa: ASSLGGRFYEQY

clone_size: NA
v_call: TRBV11-3
j_call: TRBJ2-1
cdr3_aa: ASSLGVNEQF

clone_size: NA
v_call: TRBV7-9
j_call: TRBJ2-1
cdr3_aa: ASSRGQSSYNEQF

clone_size: NA
v_call: TRBV20-1
j_call: TRBJ2-7
cdr3_aa: SAMERGEQY

clone_size: NA
v_call: TRBV19
j_call: TRBJ1-2
cdr3_aa: ASSRQGARGGYT

clone_size: NA
v_call: TRBV4-3
j_call: TRBJ2-7
cdr3_aa: ASSQAVGAGGYYEQY

clone_size: hyperexpanded
v_call: TRBV7-7
j_call: TRBJ2-7
cdr3_aa: ASSLAAGYEQY

clone_size: NA
v_call: TRBV6-1
j_call: TRBJ1-5
cdr3_aa: ASTGGLNSNQPQH

clone_size: NA
v_call: TRBV11-1
j_call: TRBJ1-1
cdr3_aa: ASSLSRNTEAF

clone_size: NA
v_call: TRBV11-2
j_call: TRBJ2-7
cdr3_aa: ASSPYNPYEQY

clone_size: NA
v_call: TRBV4-3
j_call: TRBJ1-3
cdr3_aa: ASSPNPINSGNTIY

clone_size: NA
v_call: TRBV7-3
j_call: TRBJ1-1
cdr3_aa: ASSLTGQDTEAF

clone_size: NA
v_call: TRBV7-2
j_call: TRBJ2-1
cdr3_aa: ASSRRGAGDEQF

clone_size: NA
v_call: TRBV6-1
j_call: TRBJ2-5
cdr3_aa: ASSVLSGKQETQY

clone_size: few
v_call: TRBV4-2
j_call: TRBJ1-1
cdr3_aa: ASSPQREVNTEAF

clone_size: NA
v_call: TRBV11-2
j_call: NA
cdr3_aa: ASSLGAANYEQY

clone_size: NA
v_call: TRBV11-2
j_call: TRBJ1-1
cdr3_aa: ASSLGQASDTEAF

clone_size: NA
v_call: TRBV13
j_call: TRBJ1-2
cdr3_aa: ASSQTKGVGYT

clone_size: NA
v_call: TRBV5-6
j_call: TRBJ2-2
cdr3_aa: ASSLRTGGTGELF

clone_size: few
v_call: TRBV5-4
j_call: TRBJ2-7
cdr3_aa: ASSIGTGETYEQY

clone_size: NA
v_call: TRBV21-1
j_call: TRBJ2-5
cdr3_aa: ASSKAGRGGPSSTQY

clone_size: NA
v_call: TRBV4-2
j_call: TRBJ1-1
cdr3_aa: ASSQARTGNTEAF

clone_size: NA
v_call: TRBV5-1
j_call: TRBJ2-2
cdr3_aa: ASSLTAGGGTGELF

clone_size: NA
v_call: TRBV30
j_call: TRBJ1-5
cdr3_aa: AWSVGGRQPQH